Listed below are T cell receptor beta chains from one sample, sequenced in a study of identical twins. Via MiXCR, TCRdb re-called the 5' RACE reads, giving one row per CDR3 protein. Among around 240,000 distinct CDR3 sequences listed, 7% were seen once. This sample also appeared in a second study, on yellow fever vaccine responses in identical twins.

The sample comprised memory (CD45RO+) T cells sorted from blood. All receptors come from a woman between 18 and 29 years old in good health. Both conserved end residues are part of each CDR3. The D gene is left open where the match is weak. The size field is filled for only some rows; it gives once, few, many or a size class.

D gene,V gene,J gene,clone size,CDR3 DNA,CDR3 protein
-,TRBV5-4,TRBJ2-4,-,TGTGCCAGCCTTCGTGGGGGAGAAAACATTCAGTACTTC,CASLRGGENIQYF
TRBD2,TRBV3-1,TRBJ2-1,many,TGTGCCAGCAGCCAAGGCCGCAGCGGGGGGGGTAGTGAGCAGTTCTTC,CASSQGRSGGGSEQFF
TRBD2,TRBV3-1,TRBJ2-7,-,TGTGCCAGCAGCCAGGGGGCTAGCGGGGCCTACGAGCAGTACTTC,CASSQGASGAYEQYF
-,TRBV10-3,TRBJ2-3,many,TGTGCCATCAGTCCCGGGGACGCCAAGACGCAGTATTTT,CAISPGDAKTQYF
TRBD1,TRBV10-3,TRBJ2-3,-,TGTGCCATCAGTGGACAGGGCAAAGATACGCAGTATTTT,CAISGQGKDTQYF
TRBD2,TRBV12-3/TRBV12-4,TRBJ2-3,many,TGTGCCAGCATTTCCCCCCCGGGACTAGCGTCCGATACGCAGTATTTT,CASISPPGLASDTQYF
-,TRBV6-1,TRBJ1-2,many,TGTGCCAGCAGTGAAGCCTTGGGTGGCTACACCTTC,CASSEALGGYTF
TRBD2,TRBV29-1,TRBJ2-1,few,TGCAGCGTTGAAGCCCTAGGCAAAAAAGCGGGGACTTCCTACAATGAGCAGTTCTTC,CSVEALGKKAGTSYNEQFF
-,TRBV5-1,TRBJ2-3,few,TGCGCCAGCACGGGGACCACAGATACGCAGTATTTT,CASTGTTDTQYF
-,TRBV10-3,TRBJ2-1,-,TGTGCCATCAGTGTGGGGCTGGAGTTCTCCTACAATGAGCAGTTCTTC,CAISVGLEFSYNEQFF
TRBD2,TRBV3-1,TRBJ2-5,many,TGTGCCAGCAGCCAAGGTTTCGGCGGGAGGATGCGAGAGACCCAGTACTTC,CASSQGFGGRMRETQYF